This passage covers 20 T cell receptor beta chains from one sample sequenced in a study of blood T cells in healthy people across ages (dated by TCRdb to between 2015 and 2016). Library creation used 5' RACE. The listed sequencing device is Illumina HiSeq 2500. A second PCR of roughly 7 to 11 cycles was performed with a sample-barcoded 5' primer and a J-beta primer mix. Using fastp at Q25 and MiXCR, TCRdb reprocessed the public reads and kept productive beta chains. Each CDR3 protein gets just one entry, which takes the most common genes and DNA from the rows behind it. Present in this sample are some 860,000 distinct CDR3 sequences, about 61% of which were seen just once. The ten most abundant clones make up around 25% of the sample. Sequencing was performed on blood. The receptors derive from a man aged 35 to 55 in good health.

The chain uses TRBV7-2 and TRBJ2-1, with 11 bases matching TRBD2. The better agreement between TRBJ2-7 and the DNA end casts doubt on the J call. Germline V gene sequence: CDR1 SGHTA, CDR2 FQGNSA. The CDR3 consists of 15 residues. CDR3 loop: CASSYSGGAYNEQYF. The CDR3 DNA reads TGTGCCAGCAGCTATAGCGGGGGGGCCTACAATGAGCAGTACTTC.

This clonotype has a handful of counts. The rearrangement links TRBV7-2 to TRBJ1-4; no clear D gene. Per germline, CDR1 SGHTA and CDR2 FQGNSA. Trimming stripped 5 bases from V and 6 bases from J, with 10 bases between. The CDR3 has 13 amino acids. The CDR3 coding sequence is TGTGCCAGCAGCCCAGATTTTGATGAAAAACTGTTTTTT. As protein: CASSPDFDEKLFF.

The rearrangement joins TRBV5-4 to TRBJ1-6; tentatively, D is TRBD1 (5 bases). Trimming removed 4 bases at V and 3 bases at J, with 20 bases between. The length of the CDR3 is 18 residues. CDR1 SGHNT and CDR2 YYREEE come from the germline V gene (reference sequence). The CDR3 protein is CASSLILTADFYNSPLHF. The CDR3 coding sequence is TGTGCCAGCAGCCTGATCCTGACAGCTGACTTCTATAATTCACCCCTCCACTTT. The complete variable domain, with remaining parts taken from reference TRBV5-4 and TRBJ1-6, reads ETGVTQSPTHLIKTRGQQVTLRCSSQSGHNTVSWYQQALGQGPQFIFQYYREEENGRGNFPPRFSGLQFPNYSSELNVNALELDDSALYLCASSLILTADFYNSPLHFGNGTRLTVT.

This chain uses TRBV5-1 with TRBJ2-7, with 8 bases lining up with TRBD1. Trimming cost V 4 bases and J 2 bases; bases outside gene matches: 8. CDR3 length: 15 residues. Per the germline V gene, CDR1 is SGHRS and CDR2 is YFSETQ. CDR3 in DNA: TGCGCCAGCAGCCCGAGACGGGACAGGACCTACGAGCAGTACTTC. This encodes CASSPRRDRTYEQYF.

V gene TRBV12-5 combines with J gene TRBJ2-5; D not certain. CDR3 size: 14 residues. The germline CDR1 and CDR2 sequences are LGHNT and FRNRAP. Deletions cut 6 bases from V and 1 base from J, with 12 bases between. The DNA for the CDR3 is TGTGCTAGTGGCCGCCCCAGCATCCAAGAGACCCAGTACTTC. Protein sequence: CASGRPSIQETQYF.

V usage is TRBV15 and J usage is TRBJ1-5, with D maybe TRBD1 (5 bases). V shed 1 base and J shed 14 bases, with 24 bases lying between them. The CDR3 spans 16 residues. Germline loops: CDR1 LNHNV, CDR2 YYDKDF (reference sequence). In DNA form, the CDR3 reads TGTGCCACCAGCAGAGCGGGTGGACAAGGGGTTGGCGCGGAGCATTTT. It translates to CATSRAGGQGVGAEHF.

This chain uses TRBV10-2 with TRBJ2-7; D is perhaps TRBD2 (5 bases). Germline V gene data show CDR1 as WSHSY and CDR2 as SAAADI. The CDR3 loop spans 16 amino acids. Trimming took 1 base from V and 0 from J, leaving 13 bases between them. CDR3 sequence (DNA): TGCGCCAGCAGTGAGTACGGGGTGAGGAGCTCCTACGAGCAGTACTTC. It is translated as CASSEYGVRSSYEQYF.

The V call is TRBV7-2, the J call TRBJ2-5, with D uncertain. The germline gives CDR1 SGHTA, CDR2 FQGNSA. The CDR3 covers 14 residues. V was clipped by 1 base and J by 7 bases, with 13 bases between them. The CDR3 DNA sequence: TGTGCCAGCAGCTTAGATCCGGGCTCGGGGACCCAGTACTTC. Its protein is CASSLDPGSGTQYF. The complete variable domain, with remaining parts taken from reference TRBV7-2 and TRBJ2-5, reads GAGVSQSPSNKVTEKGKDVELRCDPISGHTALYWYRQSLGQGLEFLIYFQGNSAPDKSGLPSDRFSAERTGGSVSTLTIQRTQQEDSAVYLCASSLDPGSGTQYFGPGTRLLVL.

The gene calls are TRBV9 and TRBJ1-2; D remains ambiguous. Deletions cut 0 bases from V and 4 bases from J, with 10 bases between. The CDR3 runs 14 residues. Germline values: CDR1 SGDLS, CDR2 YYNGEE. The CDR3 loop reads CASSVEPHSYGYTF. CDR3 DNA: TGTGCCAGCAGCGTAGAACCGCATTCCTATGGCTACACCTTC.

V usage is TRBV28 and J usage is TRBJ2-7, with a weak D call TRBD2 (5 bases). V lost 2 bases, J lost 3 bases, and 14 bases lay in between. This CDR3 is built from 15 residues. Germline V gene lookup returns CDR1 MDHEN and CDR2 SYDVKM. CDR3 DNA: TGTGCCAGCAGTTTACGGACTGGCGCATACTACGAGCAGTACTTC. Protein sequence: CASSLRTGAYYEQYF.

The chain links TRBV29-1 to TRBJ2-7; either TRBD1 or TRBD2 may supply D (5 bases each). V was trimmed by 2 bases and J by 8 bases, leaving 19 bases between them. Germline V CDR1 and CDR2: SQVTM, ANQGSEA. The CDR3 covers 14 residues. CDR3: CSVEFRESPTKQYF. CDR3 nucleotide sequence: TGCAGCGTTGAATTCAGGGAGTCCCCTACGAAGCAGTACTTC.

The table lists this clonotype with a count of one. The genes are TRBV5-1 and TRBJ2-1; 9 bases agree with TRBD2. J was trimmed by 9 bases and V by 2 bases; bases with no gene match: 12. Germline-derived CDR1 and CDR2 are SGHRS and YFSETQ. The CDR3 has 16 amino acids. This chain's CDR3 is CASSLLSGSARGEQFF. The CDR3 coding sequence is TGCGCCAGCAGCTTACTTAGCGGGAGTGCCAGAGGTGAGCAGTTCTTC.

The genes are TRBV20-1 and TRBJ2-6, with 10 bases lining up with TRBD2. V lost 5 bases to trimming and J lost 0 bases; unmatched junction nucleotides: 7. Germline loops: CDR1 DFQATT, CDR2 SNEGSKA (reference sequence). CDR3 length: 17 amino acids. The CDR3 sequence is CSAVLAGAFSGANVLTF. DNA for the CDR3: TGCAGTGCTGTGCTAGCGGGAGCCTTCTCTGGGGCCAACGTCCTGACTTTC.

This clonotype has a handful of counts. This chain links TRBV7-8 with TRBJ1-2, with D uncertain. V shed 5 bases and J shed 1 base, with 14 bases lying between them. The CDR3 has 15 residues. Germline V gene lookup returns CDR1 SGHVS and CDR2 FQNEAQ. CDR3 residues: CASSLSTGSNYGYTF. The CDR3 DNA is TGTGCCAGCAGCCTATCAACTGGGAGTAACTATGGCTACACCTTC.

This chain connects TRBV7-3 to TRBJ2-3; 7 bases are a match to TRBD2. Germline V gives CDR1 SGHTA, CDR2 FQGTGA. V was clipped by 2 bases and J by 0 bases; unmatched bases: 5. CDR3 size: 16 residues. The CDR3 DNA reads TGTGCCAGCAGCTTATTGTCTAGCGGAAGCACAGATACGCAGTATTTT. This codes for CASSLLSSGSTDTQYF.

The rearrangement uses TRBV10-3 and TRBJ2-7; D not resolved. Trimming removed 2 bases at V and 2 bases at J, with 4 bases between. Germline CDR1 and CDR2: ENHRY and SYGVKD. The CDR3 spans 12 residues. This chain's CDR3 is CAISEGPYEQYF. The CDR3 region has the DNA TGTGCCATCAGTGAGGGGCCCTACGAGCAGTACTTC.

There are a few counts of this clonotype. The rearrangement joins TRBV3-1 to TRBJ1-2; 11 positions match TRBD1. Germline-derived CDR1 and CDR2 are LGHDT and YNNKEL (reference sequence). V was pared by 4 bases and J by 5 bases, with 6 bases of the junction left unmatched. The CDR3 has 15 residues. The CDR3 nucleotides are TGTGCCAGCAGCCTGGGACAGGGGGGCAGTTATGGCTACACCTTC. Amino acids: CASSLGQGGSYGYTF.

V usage is TRBV27 and J usage is TRBJ2-5; D not resolved. The germline V gene encodes CDR1 MNHEY and CDR2 SMNVEV (reference sequence). This CDR3 has 14 amino acids. Trimming shortened V by 6 bases and J by 2 bases, and 13 bases separated the two germline ends. The CDR3 DNA follows: TGTGCCAGCAGGCCATGGTCATTACAAGAGACCCAGTACTTC. Protein: CASRPWSLQETQYF.

The chain employs TRBV2 and TRBJ1-4; D may be TRBD1 (5 bases). Germline V gene data show CDR1 as SNHLY and CDR2 as FYNNEI. The CDR3 runs 13 residues. The ends were cut back, 6 bases at V and 8 bases at J, with 13 bases in the middle. This chain's CDR3 is CASRRDGSEKLFF. CDR3 DNA: TGTGCCAGCAGACGGGACGGGAGCGAAAAACTGTTTTTT.

V gene TRBV9 combines with J gene TRBJ2-7, with D perhaps matching TRBD1 (6 bases). This CDR3 has 16 amino acids. CDR1 and CDR2 (germline): SGDLS, YYNGEE. Trimming removed 0 bases at V and 0 bases at J, with 13 bases between. As DNA, the CDR3 is TGTGCCAGCAGCGTAGCTTCAGGGGTGAGCTCCTACGAGCAGTACTTC. Protein sequence: CASSVASGVSSYEQYF.